Below are 6 T cell receptor beta chains sequenced from a single sample in a study of cytomegalovirus exposure and HLA in healthy donors. Both 60 Vbeta primers and 13 Jbeta primers went into the PCR. Profiling relied on immunoSEQ multiplex PCR, and the TCRdb table lists in-frame clones only, not all of them. The top ten clones hold roughly 0.79% of a sample with nearly 110,000 clones, around 71% of them seen once. Sample: PBMCs. These receptors were collected from a boy younger than 18 in good health and CMV-seronegative.

The CDR3 loop is CASSDRGDTQYF. For the CDR3, the DNA is TGTGCCAGCAGTGATAGGGGTGATACGCAGTATTTT. The chain recombines TRBV2 with TRBJ2-3; D is possibly TRBD1 (5 bases). The CDR3 contains 12 residues. Germline V gives CDR1 SNHLY, CDR2 FYNNEI. Trimming took 3 bases from V and 6 from J, leaving 7 bases between them.

The V call is TRBV12-5, the J call TRBJ1-2, with D possibly TRBD1 on 5 matching bases. Germline V CDR1 and CDR2: LGHNT, FRNRAP. The CDR3 extends over 16 amino acids. The germline V and J ends were trimmed by 5 bases and 7 bases, with 23 bases remaining between them. CDR3 bases: TGTGCTAGTGGTCCCCCTGGGGCGGCGCGATGGGGTGGCTACACCTTC. Translated: CASGPPGAARWGGYTF.

A few counts support this clone. V is TRBV6-1 and J is TRBJ1-6, with D hard to call. Trimming stripped 2 bases from V and 9 bases from J, with 8 bases between. CDR3 size: 13 residues. The germline gives CDR1 MNHNS, CDR2 SASEGT. CDR3 DNA: TGTGCCAGCAGTGAATCGGGGATTTCACCCCTCCACTTT. This sequence encodes CASSESGISPLHF.

The sample holds one count of this clone. The chain carries TRBV7-8 and TRBJ1-5, with D unresolved. V was shortened by 1 base and J by 0 bases, with 10 bases between the two germline ends. The germline gives CDR1 SGHVS, CDR2 FQNEAQ. This CDR3 comprises 16 residues. The CDR3 nucleotides are TGTGCCAGCAGCTTAGTTGGAGGTTATAGCAATCAGCCCCAGCATTTT. As protein: CASSLVGGYSNQPQHF.

The V and J genes are TRBV4-1 and TRBJ2-1; 12 bases line up with TRBD2. The CDR3 contains 16 residues. V shed 0 bases, J shed 10 bases, and the junction held 7 bases outside the gene matches. Germline CDR1 reads MGHRA; CDR2 reads YSYEKL. CDR3 in amino acids: CASSQEPLAGGYEQFF. In nucleotides, the CDR3 is TGCGCCAGCAGCCAAGAGCCCCTAGCGGGGGGGTACGAGCAGTTCTTC.

This clone was seen only once. V is TRBV12-2 and J is TRBJ1-4; TRBD1 is the table's D call, not checked against the DNA. TRBV12-2 is termed a pseudogene. This CDR3 contains 17 residues. The CDR3 DNA reads TGTGCAAGTCGCTTGCACGCACAGGGACCCTTTAATGAAAAACTGTTTTTT. Residues: CASRLHAQGPFNEKLFF.